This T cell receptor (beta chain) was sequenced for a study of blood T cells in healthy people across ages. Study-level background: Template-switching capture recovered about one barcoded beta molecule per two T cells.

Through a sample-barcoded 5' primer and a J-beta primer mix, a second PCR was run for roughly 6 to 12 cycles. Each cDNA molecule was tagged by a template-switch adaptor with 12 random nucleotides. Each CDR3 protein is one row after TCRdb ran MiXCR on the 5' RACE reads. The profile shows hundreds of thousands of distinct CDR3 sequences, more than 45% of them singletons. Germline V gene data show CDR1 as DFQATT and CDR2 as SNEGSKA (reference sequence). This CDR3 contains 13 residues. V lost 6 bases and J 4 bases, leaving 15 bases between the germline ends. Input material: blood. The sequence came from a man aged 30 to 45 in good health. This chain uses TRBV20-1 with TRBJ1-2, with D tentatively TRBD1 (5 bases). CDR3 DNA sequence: TGCAGTGCAACTCACTCTGGGGGCTATGGCTACACCTTC. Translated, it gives CSATHSGGYGYTF.